The entry that follows covers one T cell receptor beta chain sequence. Authors' processing steps: The assay estimated nucleated cells by amplifying reference gene primers. Libraries were prepared by immunoSEQ multiplex PCR; TCRdb keeps only in-frame clonotypes and omits some of them. The V and J calls and the clone size are those of that table, but D and trimming were determined from the DNA. The sample yields 200,000 to 250,000 clones, approximately 79% seen once. This record comes from a study of blood T cell repertoires in COVID-19. Overall study context: Samples came from the United States, Italy and Spain, spanning acute and convalescent COVID-19. PBMCs, B-cell-depleted T cells, or T cells were the source of the cDNA or gDNA that made up the material.

The CDR3 has 15 amino acids. Germline CDR1 reads LGHDT; CDR2 reads YNNKEL (reference sequence). Trimming took off 4 bases at V and 3 bases at J, with 16 bases between the two ends. This TCR was sampled from an elderly woman with active or convalescent COVID-19. V and J are TRBV3-1 (or the pseudogene TRBV3-2) and TRBJ2-7; maybe TRBD1 (5 bases). Input material: peripheral blood. The CDR3 sequence: CASSRPTDTSYEQYF. The CDR3, as DNA: TGTGCCAGCAGCCGACCGACAGACACCAGCTACGAGCAGTACTTC.